The clone carrying this T cell receptor beta chain was seen at least ten times. Its matching antigen is unknown. These data originate in a study of T cells in Graves' hyperthyroidism and ophthalmopathy. Study-wide points: Among thyroid clonotypes expanded above 0.001, most also appeared in blood.

This CDR3 spans 16 amino acids. Germline V gives CDR1 LGHDT, CDR2 YNNKEL (reference sequence). Trimming removed 0 bases at V and 6 bases at J, with 17 bases between. Clinical Activity Scores of at least 3, NOSPECS grades of at least 4 and durations under 3 months characterized ophthalmopathy patients. Uncontrolled infection, other autoimmune disease, pregnancy or lactation led to exclusion. Around 10 ml fresh peripheral blood yielded the PBMCs. Amplified regions were TCR beta CDR3 sequences from RNA transcripts. HTBI primers were employed in a first-round RT-PCR of the TCR CDR3. TCRdb re-derived calls from the multiplex PCR reads in MiXCR, one entry per CDR3 protein. Of about 260,000 distinct CDR3 sequences in the sample, around 17% were seen once.

This sequence originates from a woman between 18 and 30 years old with Graves' ophthalmopathy. The chain joins TRBV3-1 to TRBJ1-2; tentatively, D is TRBD1 (5 bases). Sequences were obtained from blood. For the CDR3, the DNA is TGTGCCAGCAGCCAAGATCGGGGACCTAAGGCTAATGGCTACACCTTC. Its translation is CASSQDRGPKANGYTF.